The rows below give T cell receptor beta chains drawn from one sample of a study of read filtering for tumor transcriptome and immune sequencing. A single record per CDR3 protein comes from TCRdb applying MiXCR to the reads. The table lists about 130,000 distinct CDR3 sequences, roughly 13% of them singletons. Input material: a population of CD138-negative cells sorted from bone marrow. Every receptor here comes from a donor aged 40 or over with multiple myeloma. Both conserved end residues are part of each CDR3. A D gene is named only where the DNA matches it firmly. The size entry is marked missing in some rows and otherwise reads once, few, many or a size class.

CDR3nt	CDR3aa	d_gene	v_gene	len	abundance	j_gene
TGTGCCAGCATAACAATCACCGTCGAGGGCCCCTACTTC	CASITITVEGPYF	.	TRBV2	13	.	TRBJ2-5
TGTGCCAGCAGCCCACGGACAGGGGGTGGGGAAAAACTGTTTTTT	CASSPRTGGGEKLFF	TRBD1	TRBV14	15	many	TRBJ1-4
TGCGCCAGCAGCCCGGGCGACAGGGAGGGTGAGCAGTTCTTC	CASSPGDREGEQFF	.	TRBV4-1	14	few	TRBJ2-1
TGCGCCAGCAGCCCCCTCTCGACAGGGACTTATGGCTACACCTTC	CASSPLSTGTYGYTF	TRBD1	TRBV5-1	15	few	TRBJ1-2
TGTGCCAGCAGTTTGGACAGGCGCGAAAAACTGTTTTTT	CASSLDRREKLFF	TRBD1	TRBV7-9	13	many	TRBJ1-4
TGTGCCAGCAGCTTATCCGCATATGGCTACACCTTC	CASSLSAYGYTF	.	TRBV11-2	12	few	TRBJ1-2
TGCGCCAGCAGCATTAAGGGACAGGGGCGCATGGACACTGAAGCTTTCTTT	CASSIKGQGRMDTEAFF	TRBD1	TRBV5-1	17	many	TRBJ1-1
TGCAGCGTTGCAGAAGAGACCCAGTACTTC	CSVAEETQYF	.	TRBV29-1	10	few	TRBJ2-5
TGTGCCAGCTCACCAGGCGGACTAGCGGGGAAGGAAGAGCAGTACTTC	CASSPGGLAGKEEQYF	TRBD2	TRBV18	16	.	TRBJ2-7
TGCAGTGCCCCTTCGCACCAAGGCACAGATACGCAGTATTTT	CSAPSHQGTDTQYF	.	TRBV20-1	14	many	TRBJ2-3
TGTGCCAGCAGAACTGGACAGGGGGGAACCTTGGACACTGAAGCTTTCTTT	CASRTGQGGTLDTEAFF	TRBD1	TRBV7-9	17	many	TRBJ1-1
TGTGCCAGCAGCTTTGATCGTAATCAGCCCCAGCATTTT	CASSFDRNQPQHF	.	TRBV7-8	13	.	TRBJ1-5
TGTGCCAGCAGCGTAGAGGTCGACAATGAGCAGTTCTTC	CASSVEVDNEQFF	.	TRBV9	13	.	TRBJ2-1
TGTGCCAGCAGTCCGGGACAGGGAGGCTACGAGCAGTACTTC	CASSPGQGGYEQYF	TRBD1	TRBV6-1	14	many	TRBJ2-7
TGCAGTGCTAGTTCTATGTCCGGGACAGTAACTCACGAGCAGTACTTC	CSASSMSGTVTHEQYF	TRBD1	TRBV20-1	16	many	TRBJ2-7
TGTGCCAGCAGCCAACAGGCGTTCTTTTGGAACACTGAAGCTTTCTTT	CASSQQAFFWNTEAFF	.	TRBV14	16	many	TRBJ1-1
TGTGCCAGCAGCTTAGAAGCGGGAGGAGACAATGAGCAGTTCTTC	CASSLEAGGDNEQFF	TRBD2	TRBV11-2	15	many	TRBJ2-1
TGCGCCAGCAGCCAAGCGGCAGGCAACAGCTATGGCTACACCTTC	CASSQAAGNSYGYTF	.	TRBV4-1	15	many	TRBJ1-2
TGTGCCAGCAGCGTTGGGGGACGGGACACTGAAGCTTTCTTT	CASSVGGRDTEAFF	.	TRBV9	14	many	TRBJ1-1
TGTGCCAGCAGCCGAGATAACGGTAGCGGGAGAAGGTACGAGCAGTACTTC	CASSRDNGSGRRYEQYF	TRBD2	TRBV3-1	17	few	TRBJ2-7
TGTGCCAGTAGCGAGCAGAAGAACACCGGGGAGCTGTTTTTT	CASSEQKNTGELFF	.	TRBV19	14	few	TRBJ2-2
TGTGCCACCGGCATGAGGGCCAGCTCCTACAATGAGCAGTTCTTC	CATGMRASSYNEQFF	.	TRBV6-2/TRBV6-3	15	.	TRBJ2-1
TGCAGCGTCAGCGGACAGGCTGGGTCAGATACGCAGTATTTT	CSVSGQAGSDTQYF	TRBD1	TRBV29-1	14	many	TRBJ2-3
TGCGCCAGCAGCCAAGCTACGGGGACCAAAAACATTCAGTACTTC	CASSQATGTKNIQYF	.	TRBV4-1	15	many	TRBJ2-4
TGTGCCAGCAGCCAACTAGCGAGAGGGGGCAATGAGCAGTTCTTC	CASSQLARGGNEQFF	.	TRBV3-1	15	many	TRBJ2-1
TGTGCCACCAGCCGATATGGGACGCTGAACACTGATGCTTTCTTT	CATSRYGTLNTDAFF	.	TRBV15	15	few	TRBJ1-1
TGCGCCAGCAGCTTGGGACGGGAACATTCACCCCTCCACTTT	CASSLGREHSPLHF	.	TRBV5-1	14	many	TRBJ1-6
TGTGCCAGCAGTGAGGAGTACAGGGCTAAGTATTTAGGCTACACCTTC	CASSEEYRAKYLGYTF	.	TRBV6-1	16	many	TRBJ1-2
TGTGCCAGCAGAGCCACAGGGGGCATCACAGATACGCAGTATTTT	CASRATGGITDTQYF	TRBD1	TRBV12-3/TRBV12-4	15	many	TRBJ2-3
TGCGCCAGCAGCGACCGGGGGTACCAAGAGACCCAGTACTTC	CASSDRGYQETQYF	.	TRBV4-1	14	.	TRBJ2-5
TGTGCCAGCAGTTTGGGGCGGAATTCACCCCTCCACTTT	CASSLGRNSPLHF	.	TRBV12-3/TRBV12-4	13	many	TRBJ1-6
TGTGCCAGCAGCAGGACAAGAAGAAACAATGAGCAGTTCTTC	CASSRTRRNNEQFF	.	TRBV12-3/TRBV12-4	14	many	TRBJ2-1
TGTGCCAGCAGCTTAGCGCCCAGGGATCCCCCAGATACGCAGTATTTT	CASSLAPRDPPDTQYF	.	TRBV7-2	16	many	TRBJ2-3
TGCAGTGCAGACGGGACTAGCGGAAACTACAATGAGCAGTTCTTC	CSADGTSGNYNEQFF	TRBD2	TRBV20-1	15	many	TRBJ2-1
TGTGCCAGCACCGCAAGGGTGTTAGGCACTGAAGCTTTCTTT	CASTARVLGTEAFF	.	TRBV6-6	14	many	TRBJ1-1
TGTGCCAGCACCTTAAGGGATGGTGAAGGCCGTACCTTC	CASTLRDGEGRTF	.	TRBV6-6	13	.	TRBJ1-2
TGTGCCAGCTCACCAGGGACTAGCGGGACTTACGAGCAGTACTTC	CASSPGTSGTYEQYF	TRBD2	TRBV18	15	many	TRBJ2-7
TGCAGCGTTCTTCTCCCGGGACAGTACGTACCAGATACGCAGTATTTT	CSVLLPGQYVPDTQYF	TRBD1	TRBV29-1	16	many	TRBJ2-3
TGCAGTGCAACCCCACGCAATGAGCAGTTCTTC	CSATPRNEQFF	.	TRBV20-1	11	many	TRBJ2-1
TGTGCCAGTAGTATACAGGGAGCAGATACGCAGTATTTT	CASSIQGADTQYF	.	TRBV19	13	many	TRBJ2-3
TGTGCCAGCAGTCCAGCGGGGGGGCCGGGAGAGACCCAGTACTTC	CASSPAGGPGETQYF	TRBD2	TRBV12-3/TRBV12-4	15	many	TRBJ2-5
TGTGCCAGCAAAAGGAGGAGCAACTCTGGGGCCAACGTCCTGACTTTC	CASKRRSNSGANVLTF	.	TRBV2	16	few	TRBJ2-6
TGTGCCATCAGTGATACAGGGCTCCCTTCGAACACCGGGGAGCTGTTTTTT	CAISDTGLPSNTGELFF	.	TRBV10-3	17	few	TRBJ2-2
TGTGCCAGCAGTTACTCGGAACCCTCCAATCAGCCCCAGCATTTT	CASSYSEPSNQPQHF	.	TRBV6-2/TRBV6-3	15	many	TRBJ1-5
TGTGCCAGCAGTCACAACAATGAGCAGTTCTTC	CASSHNNEQFF	.	TRBV28	11	many	TRBJ2-1
TGTGCCAGCAGCCTCCTCCGGCAGGGATGGGGCTATGGCTACACCTTC	CASSLLRQGWGYGYTF	.	TRBV13	16	many	TRBJ1-2
TGTGCCAGCAGTTTCAGACAGGGCACTGAAGCTTTCTTT	CASSFRQGTEAFF	TRBD1	TRBV12-3/TRBV12-4	13	many	TRBJ1-1
TGCGCCAGCAGCTTGGATGGGAACTCCCCTAACTATGGCTACACCTTC	CASSLDGNSPNYGYTF	.	TRBV5-1	16	few	TRBJ1-2
TGCAGTGCTCCCCCAGGGAGGGCCGTAGAGACCCAGTACTTC	CSAPPGRAVETQYF	TRBD2	TRBV20-1	14	many	TRBJ2-5
TGTGCCAGCTCACCGCCGGGACTTCCCACAGATACGCAGTATTTT	CASSPPGLPTDTQYF	.	TRBV18	15	many	TRBJ2-3
TGTGCCAGCAGCTTGGCGGGAGAGGTCTACAATGAGCAGTTCTTC	CASSLAGEVYNEQFF	TRBD2	TRBV7-9	15	many	TRBJ2-1
TGCGCCAGCACGGGGAGTGTAGGAACTTCAGAGACCCAGTACTTC	CASTGSVGTSETQYF	.	TRBV5-1	15	many	TRBJ2-5
TGTGCCAGCAGGGGCTGGAATTCACCCCTCCACTTT	CASRGWNSPLHF	.	TRBV6-5	12	many	TRBJ1-6
TGTGCCAGCAGCTTGTGGCCAGGGAACAATGAGCAGTTCTTC	CASSLWPGNNEQFF	.	TRBV7-9	14	many	TRBJ2-1
TGTGCCATCAGTGAGTCGACAGGGGTAGGGACTGAAGCTTTCTTT	CAISESTGVGTEAFF	TRBD1	TRBV10-3	15	many	TRBJ1-1
TGTGCCAGCAGCTACCCCCTCCGGGAGGATTTAGAGCAGTTCTTC	CASSYPLREDLEQFF	TRBD2	TRBV6-2/TRBV6-3	15	.	TRBJ2-1
TGTGCCAGCGGCGCGGGGACTCGTAGCACAGATACGCAGTATTTT	CASGAGTRSTDTQYF	.	TRBV6-6	15	.	TRBJ2-3
TGTGCCAGCAACCCCGATACGGAGACCCAGTACTTC	CASNPDTETQYF	.	TRBV2	12	many	TRBJ2-5
TGTGCCAGCAACAGGGACACCGGGGAGCTGTTTTTT	CASNRDTGELFF	.	TRBV12-3/TRBV12-4	12	many	TRBJ2-2
TGTGCCACCAGGTACTCTGGGGCCAACGTCCTGACTTTC	CATRYSGANVLTF	.	TRBV6-1	13	many	TRBJ2-6